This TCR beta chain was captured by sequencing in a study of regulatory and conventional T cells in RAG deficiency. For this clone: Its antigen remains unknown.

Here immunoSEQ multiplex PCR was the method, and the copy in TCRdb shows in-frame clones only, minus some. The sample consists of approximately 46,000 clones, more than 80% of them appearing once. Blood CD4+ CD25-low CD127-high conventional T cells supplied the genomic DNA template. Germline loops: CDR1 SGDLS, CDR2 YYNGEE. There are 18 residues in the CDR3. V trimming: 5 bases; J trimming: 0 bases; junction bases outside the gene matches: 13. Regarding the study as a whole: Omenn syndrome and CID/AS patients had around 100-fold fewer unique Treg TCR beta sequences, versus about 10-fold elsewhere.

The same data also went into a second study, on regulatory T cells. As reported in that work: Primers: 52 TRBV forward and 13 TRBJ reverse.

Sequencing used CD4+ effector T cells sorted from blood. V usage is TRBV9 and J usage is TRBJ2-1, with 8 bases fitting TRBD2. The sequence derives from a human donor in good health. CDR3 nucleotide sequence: TGTGCCAGCAGTGCACAGCTCATAAGCGGGAGCTCCTACAATGAGCAGTTCTTC. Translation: CASSAQLISGSSYNEQFF. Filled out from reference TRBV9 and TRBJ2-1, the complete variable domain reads DSGVTQTPKHLITATGQRVTLRCSPRSGDLSVYWYQQSLDQGLQFLIQYYNGEERAKGNILERFSAQQFPDLHSELNLSSLELGDSALYFCASSAQLISGSSYNEQFFGPGTRLTVL.